This is a list of T cell receptor beta chains from one sample in a study of blood T cell repertoires in COVID-19. TCRdb's table, derived via immunoSEQ multiplex PCR, lists solely in-frame clones and lacks some. The sample lists about 270,000 clones; around nine tenths were seen once. Sequenced material: peripheral blood. The receptor set was obtained from a man in his forties with active or convalescent COVID-19. Each CDR3 is given with its conserved first and last residue. Each record gives: D gene, clone size, CDR3 length, J gene, V gene, CDR3 DNA, CDR3 protein. The D gene is left open where the match is weak. Clone size is stated in some rows and not others, as once, few, many or a class when expanded.

D gene: .
clone size: once
CDR3 length: 16
J gene: TRBJ2-7
V gene: TRBV5-1
CDR3 DNA: TGCGCCAGCAGCTCAGAGGACTCGGGACTGAGTTACGAGCAGTACTTC
CDR3 protein: CASSSEDSGLSYEQYF

D gene: .
clone size: .
CDR3 length: 15
J gene: TRBJ2-7
V gene: TRBV27
CDR3 DNA: TGTGCCAGCAGTTTATCATCCCCTCGCTCCTACGAGCAGTACTTC
CDR3 protein: CASSLSSPRSYEQYF

D gene: .
clone size: .
CDR3 length: 15
J gene: TRBJ1-2
V gene: TRBV5-5
CDR3 DNA: TGTGCCAGCAGCTCCGGACACGCTGATAACTATGGCTACACCTTC
CDR3 protein: CASSSGHADNYGYTF

D gene: TRBD2
clone size: .
CDR3 length: 14
J gene: TRBJ2-7
V gene: TRBV6-5
CDR3 DNA: TGTGCCAGCAGTCTTACTAGCGGAAATTACGAGCAGTACTTC
CDR3 protein: CASSLTSGNYEQYF

D gene: .
clone size: .
CDR3 length: 17
J gene: TRBJ2-3
V gene: TRBV21-1
CDR3 DNA: TGTGCCAGCAGCCGTGAAGGTGGACAGGGGCCCACAGATACGCAGTATTTT
CDR3 protein: CASSREGGQGPTDTQYF

D gene: .
clone size: .
CDR3 length: 14
J gene: TRBJ2-3
V gene: TRBV2
CDR3 DNA: TGTGCCAGCAGTGCGGACAGAGACACAGATACGCAGTATTTT
CDR3 protein: CASSADRDTDTQYF

D gene: .
clone size: .
CDR3 length: 12
J gene: TRBJ2-5
V gene: TRBV13
CDR3 DNA: TGTGCCAGCAGCTCGACAGAAGAGACCCAGTACTTC
CDR3 protein: CASSSTEETQYF

D gene: .
clone size: .
CDR3 length: 16
J gene: TRBJ2-1
V gene: TRBV4-2
CDR3 DNA: TGTGCCAGCAGCCAAGATACCCGGGACTCTTACAATGAGCAGTTCTTC
CDR3 protein: CASSQDTRDSYNEQFF

D gene: .
clone size: once
CDR3 length: 13
J gene: TRBJ1-2
V gene: TRBV6-5
CDR3 DNA: TGTGCCAGCAATAGGGGATTCGCAGGTGGCTACACCTTC
CDR3 protein: CASNRGFAGGYTF

D gene: TRBD1
clone size: .
CDR3 length: 16
J gene: TRBJ2-3
V gene: TRBV19
CDR3 DNA: TGTGCCAGTAGTACGCAGGGACAGGGGGGCACAGATACGCAGTATTTT
CDR3 protein: CASSTQGQGGTDTQYF

D gene: .
clone size: .
CDR3 length: 12
J gene: TRBJ1-5
V gene: TRBV5-4
CDR3 DNA: TGTGCCAGCAGCTTCAGGGATCAGCCCCAGCATTTT
CDR3 protein: CASSFRDQPQHF

D gene: TRBD2
clone size: .
CDR3 length: 14
J gene: TRBJ2-5
V gene: TRBV4-1
CDR3 DNA: TGCGCCAGCAGCCAGGGGAGGGGCAGGGAGACCCAGTACTTC
CDR3 protein: CASSQGRGRETQYF

D gene: .
clone size: .
CDR3 length: 14
J gene: TRBJ1-4
V gene: TRBV5-1
CDR3 DNA: TGCGCCAGCACTGAGACAGCAACTAATGAAAAACTGTTTTTT
CDR3 protein: CASTETATNEKLFF

D gene: .
clone size: .
CDR3 length: 14
J gene: TRBJ1-2
V gene: TRBV27
CDR3 DNA: TGTGCCAGCAGTTTTGGCGGGCCCCGGCGCCCCTACACCTTC
CDR3 protein: CASSFGGPRRPYTF

D gene: .
clone size: .
CDR3 length: 15
J gene: TRBJ2-4
V gene: TRBV3-1/TRBV3-2
CDR3 DNA: TGTGCCAGCAGCCAAGGGCTTCTTGGAGAGAACATTCAGTACTTC
CDR3 protein: CASSQGLLGENIQYF

D gene: .
clone size: .
CDR3 length: 14
J gene: TRBJ1-5
V gene: TRBV6-6
CDR3 DNA: TGTGCCAGCAGTTCCCGGGACAACAATCAGCCCCAGCATTTT
CDR3 protein: CASSSRDNNQPQHF

D gene: .
clone size: once
CDR3 length: 12
J gene: TRBJ1-4
V gene: TRBV29-1
CDR3 DNA: TGCAGCGCCGGTAGGAGTAATGAAAAACTGTTTTTT
CDR3 protein: CSAGRSNEKLFF

D gene: TRBD1
clone size: .
CDR3 length: 11
J gene: TRBJ1-1
V gene: TRBV2
CDR3 DNA: TGTGCCAGTCGACAGGGGAGGGAAGCTTTCTTT
CDR3 protein: CASRQGREAFF

D gene: .
clone size: once
CDR3 length: 14
J gene: TRBJ1-5
V gene: TRBV9
CDR3 DNA: TGTGCCAGCAGCCCGGGAGTTAGCAATCAGCCCCAGCATTTT
CDR3 protein: CASSPGVSNQPQHF

D gene: .
clone size: .
CDR3 length: 15
J gene: TRBJ2-2
V gene: TRBV18
CDR3 DNA: TGTGCCAGCTCACCACCGATGAGCGGGCACGGGGAGCTGTTTTTT
CDR3 protein: CASSPPMSGHGELFF

D gene: .
clone size: .
CDR3 length: 15
J gene: TRBJ2-4
V gene: TRBV5-5
CDR3 DNA: TGTGCCAGCGGCCCTCCGGGATTCGCCAAAAACATTCAGTACTTC
CDR3 protein: CASGPPGFAKNIQYF

D gene: .
clone size: .
CDR3 length: 14
J gene: TRBJ1-2
V gene: TRBV5-1
CDR3 DNA: TGCGCCAGCAGCTTGGACGGGACTTTCTATGGCTACACCTTC
CDR3 protein: CASSLDGTFYGYTF

D gene: TRBD1
clone size: .
CDR3 length: 16
J gene: TRBJ1-3
V gene: TRBV3-1/TRBV3-2
CDR3 DNA: TGTGCCAGCAGCCAAGTCTTACAGGGGTCTGGAAACACCATATATTTT
CDR3 protein: CASSQVLQGSGNTIYF

D gene: .
clone size: .
CDR3 length: 13
J gene: TRBJ1-6
V gene: TRBV3-1/TRBV3-2
CDR3 DNA: TGTGCCAGCAGCCCTCGGGAGAATTCACCCCTCCACTTT
CDR3 protein: CASSPRENSPLHF

D gene: .
clone size: .
CDR3 length: 17
J gene: TRBJ2-1
V gene: TRBV11-3
CDR3 DNA: TGTGCCAGCAGCTTAGGGTATACGACGACACGGTTCGGTGAGCAGTTCTTC
CDR3 protein: CASSLGYTTTRFGEQFF

D gene: .
clone size: .
CDR3 length: 14
J gene: TRBJ1-3
V gene: TRBV9
CDR3 DNA: TGTGCCAGCAGCGTAGGCCCTCTAGGAAACACCATATATTTT
CDR3 protein: CASSVGPLGNTIYF

D gene: .
clone size: many
CDR3 length: 17
J gene: TRBJ1-6
V gene: TRBV14
CDR3 DNA: TGTGCCAGCAGCCAAGCTGGGCAGAGCTCCTATAATTCACCCCTCCACTTT
CDR3 protein: CASSQAGQSSYNSPLHF

D gene: TRBD1
clone size: .
CDR3 length: 15
J gene: TRBJ1-5
V gene: TRBV3-1/TRBV3-2
CDR3 DNA: TGTGCCAGCAGCCAAGATACAGGCAGGGGGGAGCCCCAGCATTTT
CDR3 protein: CASSQDTGRGEPQHF

D gene: .
clone size: .
CDR3 length: 17
J gene: TRBJ2-2
V gene: TRBV24-1
CDR3 DNA: TGTGCCACCAGTGATTTTCAGGGCAGGGAGAACACCGGGGAGCTGTTTTTT
CDR3 protein: CATSDFQGRENTGELFF

D gene: TRBD2
clone size: .
CDR3 length: 14
J gene: TRBJ2-5
V gene: TRBV7-2
CDR3 DNA: TGTGCCAGCAGCTCGGGGGGGCGGAGAGAGACCCAGTACTTC
CDR3 protein: CASSSGGRRETQYF

D gene: TRBD1
clone size: few
CDR3 length: 15
J gene: TRBJ1-6
V gene: TRBV6-5
CDR3 DNA: TGTGCCACATCTCTACAGGGGCCGTATAATTCACCCCTCCACTTT
CDR3 protein: CATSLQGPYNSPLHF

D gene: TRBD2
clone size: .
CDR3 length: 19
J gene: TRBJ2-3
V gene: TRBV4-1
CDR3 DNA: TGCGCCAGCAGCCAAGAGCCTAGCGGGAGGCTCGCTAGCACAGATACGCAGTATTTT
CDR3 protein: CASSQEPSGRLASTDTQYF

D gene: TRBD1
clone size: .
CDR3 length: 18
J gene: TRBJ2-3
V gene: TRBV5-1
CDR3 DNA: TGCGCCAGCAGCACCTTCTGGACAGGGGGCCCTAGCACAGATACGCAGTATTTT
CDR3 protein: CASSTFWTGGPSTDTQYF

D gene: TRBD1
clone size: .
CDR3 length: 16
J gene: TRBJ1-3
V gene: TRBV11-2
CDR3 DNA: TGTGCCAGCAGCTTACGGGACAGCAACTCTGGAAACACCATATATTTT
CDR3 protein: CASSLRDSNSGNTIYF

D gene: TRBD1
clone size: .
CDR3 length: 12
J gene: TRBJ1-3
V gene: TRBV7-2
CDR3 DNA: TGTGCCAGCAGCCGACAGGGGGACACCATATATTTT
CDR3 protein: CASSRQGDTIYF

D gene: .
clone size: once
CDR3 length: 14
J gene: TRBJ1-2
V gene: TRBV24-1
CDR3 DNA: TGTGCCATTTCCACAGGGATATCTAACTATGGCTACACCTTC
CDR3 protein: CAISTGISNYGYTF

D gene: TRBD2
clone size: .
CDR3 length: 19
J gene: TRBJ2-5
V gene: TRBV3-1/TRBV3-2
CDR3 DNA: TGTGCCAGCAGCCAATTAGGCCTCACTAGCGGGGGGGTTGGAGAGACCCAGTACTTC
CDR3 protein: CASSQLGLTSGGVGETQYF

D gene: TRBD1
clone size: .
CDR3 length: 18
J gene: TRBJ2-2
V gene: TRBV5-1
CDR3 DNA: TGCGCCAGCAATGGGACAGGGTTTTTTTGGGATATTAACGGGGAGCTGTTTTTT
CDR3 protein: CASNGTGFFWDINGELFF

D gene: .
clone size: .
CDR3 length: 14
J gene: TRBJ2-5
V gene: TRBV2
CDR3 DNA: TGTGCCAGCAGGCCCCGAGAGGCCCAAGAGACCCAGTACTTC
CDR3 protein: CASRPREAQETQYF

D gene: TRBD1
clone size: .
CDR3 length: 12
J gene: TRBJ1-2
V gene: TRBV30
CDR3 DNA: TGTGCCCAGAACACAGGGGTGTGGGGCTACACCTTC
CDR3 protein: CAQNTGVWGYTF

D gene: .
clone size: .
CDR3 length: 16
J gene: TRBJ2-5
V gene: TRBV18
CDR3 DNA: TGTGCCAGCTCACCACTATCCGGGGTGGGAGTCGAGACCCAGTACTTC
CDR3 protein: CASSPLSGVGVETQYF

D gene: .
clone size: .
CDR3 length: 16
J gene: TRBJ1-1
V gene: TRBV3-1/TRBV3-2
CDR3 DNA: TGTGCCAGCAGCCAAGAGGGAAGGGGATGGAGCGCTGAAGCTTTCTTT
CDR3 protein: CASSQEGRGWSAEAFF

D gene: .
clone size: .
CDR3 length: 13
J gene: TRBJ1-2
V gene: TRBV27
CDR3 DNA: TGTGCCAGCACCTCGAGGGCTAACTATGGCTACACCTTC
CDR3 protein: CASTSRANYGYTF

D gene: TRBD2
clone size: .
CDR3 length: 16
J gene: TRBJ2-2
V gene: TRBV5-4
CDR3 DNA: TGTGCCAGCAGCCTGCAGAGCGGGGCAAACACCGGGGAGCTGTTTTTT
CDR3 protein: CASSLQSGANTGELFF